The rows below give T cell receptor beta chains drawn from one sample of a study of T cells in Graves' hyperthyroidism and ophthalmopathy. A single record per CDR3 protein comes from TCRdb applying MiXCR to the multiplex PCR reads. The sample carries fewer than 350,000 distinct CDR3 sequences, roughly a fifth recorded once. The sequenced material came from blood. Source of these receptors: a man aged 50 to 60 with Graves' ophthalmopathy. Both conserved end residues are part of each CDR3. D genes are given only for firm matches. Not all rows give a size; the values are once, few, many and, for expanded clones, a class.

CDR3 DNA	CDR3 protein	V gene	J gene	D gene	clone size
TGTGCCATCAGTGAGTCGATAGATTCTTACACTGAAGCTTTCTTT	CAISESIDSYTEAFF	TRBV10-3	TRBJ1-1	.	.
TGTGCCACCAGCAGAGATCTAGGACAGGGCTACAATGAGCAGTTCTTC	CATSRDLGQGYNEQFF	TRBV15	TRBJ2-1	TRBD1	.
TGTGCCAGCTCACCACCGTCGCGGCAGGCTTACAATGAGCAGTTCTTC	CASSPPSRQAYNEQFF	TRBV18	TRBJ2-1	.	.
TGCGCCAGCAGCCAAGATCAAAGGACTAGCGGGAGTAATGAGCAGTTCTTC	CASSQDQRTSGSNEQFF	TRBV4-1	TRBJ2-1	TRBD2	.
TGTGCCAGCAGTTTATTGGGCAGGGGGTTGAACACTGAAGCTTCCTTT	CASSLLGRGLNTEASF	TRBV28	TRBJ1-1	TRBD1	few
TGTGCCAGCAGCTTAGCGGGAGGGGGCCAGGATACGCAGTATTTT	CASSLAGGGQDTQYF	TRBV7-8	TRBJ2-3	.	few
TGCGCCAGCAGCTTGTCTCACGGAACCTACGAGCAGTACTTC	CASSLSHGTYEQYF	TRBV5-1	TRBJ2-7	.	many
TGTGCCAGCAGTAACCGGGGGGTTAGGGGCGCAGATACGCAGTATTTT	CASSNRGVRGADTQYF	TRBV6-1	TRBJ2-3	TRBD2	many
TGTACCAGCAGCCGGGGACTAGCGCTTTACAATGAGCAGTTCTTC	CTSSRGLALYNEQFF	TRBV7-3	TRBJ2-1	TRBD2	.
TGCAGTGCTAGTTCTTTTAGTGGGCTTAGCCTCACAGATACGCAGTATTTT	CSASSFSGLSLTDTQYF	TRBV20-1	TRBJ2-3	.	.
TGCAGTGCTACTTACTACAATGAGCAGTTCTTC	CSATYYNEQFF	TRBV20-1	TRBJ2-1	.	many
TGTGCCAGCAGCCCATCGGGACACTACCAAGAGACCCAGTACTTC	CASSPSGHYQETQYF	TRBV9	TRBJ2-5	.	.
TGTGCCAGCAGTCTAGCCCCCTATGGCTACACCTTC	CASSLAPYGYTF	TRBV28	TRBJ1-2	.	many
TGCAGTGCTCAGAACGATGCGACTAGCGGGTACAATGAGCAGTTCTTC	CSAQNDATSGYNEQFF	TRBV20-1	TRBJ2-1	TRBD2	many
TGCAGTGCCGTCCCTTGGGCGGGACGGGATGAGCAGTTCTTC	CSAVPWAGRDEQFF	TRBV20-1	TRBJ2-1	.	many
TGTGCCAGCAGCCCAGGGACAGGGCGAATCAATGAGCAGTTCTTC	CASSPGTGRINEQFF	TRBV7-3	TRBJ2-1	TRBD1	many
TGTGCCAGCAGCTTGGAGCGGGTGATTATTTGGAGGGAGCAGTACTTC	CASSLERVIIWREQYF	TRBV5-5	TRBJ2-7	.	few